The T cell receptor (beta chain) described here comes from a study of T cell responses to AZD1222 COVID-19 vaccine. General study findings and limits: Spike-specific TCR repertoires showed rising breadth and depth after two AZD1222 doses. Baseline seropositives among AZD1222 recipients totaled only six or seven. Repertoires were collected only later (after the peak T cell response had occurred).

On this clone itself: Its cognate antigen is unknown.

Sequenced by immunoSEQ multiplex PCR; TCRdb stores in-frame clones only, minus some. Among about 150,000 clones, approximately 90% were seen once, and the ten largest hold roughly 2%. The germline gives CDR1 MGHRA, CDR2 YSYEKL. The CDR3 extends over 14 amino acids. V lost 4 bases, J lost 6 bases, and 13 bases lay in between. The V call is TRBV4-1, the J call TRBJ1-5, with D perhaps TRBD1 (6 bases). The receptor was derived from an adult in good health. The source material was peripheral blood, sampled on day 0 of AZD1222 vaccination. In nucleotides, the CDR3 is TGCGCCAGCAGCCCTCGGGGGCAGTCTCAGCCCCAGCATTTT. Translated, it gives CASSPRGQSQPQHF.